The rows below give T cell receptor beta chains drawn from one sample of a study of T cells in Graves' hyperthyroidism and ophthalmopathy. Each CDR3 protein gets one entry after TCRdb re-called the multiplex PCR reads with MiXCR. This repertoire shows around 570,000 distinct CDR3 sequences, nearly 20% found once; its top ten account for roughly 50%. Sequenced: blood. The receptors come from a man aged 40-49 years with Graves' ophthalmopathy. Both conserved end residues are part of each CDR3. Each record gives: CDR3 protein, CDR3 DNA, V gene, clone size, D gene, J gene. The D gene is left open where the match is weak. Some rows have no size entry. The others give once, few or many, or a class for an expanded clone.

CDR3aa: CASSLGTGGLAFF
CDR3nt: TGTGCCAGCAGCCTCGGGACAGGCGGTTTGGCTTTCTTT
v_gene: TRBV7-6
abundance: NA
d_gene: TRBD1
j_gene: TRBJ1-1

CDR3aa: CASSLAQSSGRRSSYNEQFF
CDR3nt: TGCGCCAGCAGCTTGGCCCAGAGTAGCGGGAGGAGATCCTCCTACAATGAGCAGTTCTTC
v_gene: TRBV5-1
abundance: few
d_gene: TRBD2
j_gene: TRBJ2-1

CDR3aa: CASGVGGIYSPLHF
CDR3nt: TGTGCCAGCGGTGTCGGAGGGATTTATTCACCCCTCCACTTT
v_gene: TRBV19
abundance: NA
d_gene: NA
j_gene: TRBJ1-6

CDR3aa: CASSWDSSSYNEQFF
CDR3nt: TGTGCCAGCAGCTGGGACTCAAGCTCCTACAATGAGCAGTTCTTC
v_gene: TRBV7-6
abundance: many
d_gene: NA
j_gene: TRBJ2-1

CDR3aa: CASSPQGTWGETQYF
CDR3nt: TGTGCCAGCAGTCCACAGGGGACCTGGGGGGAGACCCAGTACTTC
v_gene: TRBV6-1
abundance: NA
d_gene: TRBD1
j_gene: TRBJ2-5

CDR3aa: CASTPGGHTEAFF
CDR3nt: TGTGCCAGCACTCCTGGGGGGCACACTGAAGCTTTCTTT
v_gene: TRBV7-8
abundance: few
d_gene: NA
j_gene: TRBJ1-1

CDR3aa: CASSLGAGGHMDEQFF
CDR3nt: TGTGCCAGCAGCTTAGGAGCGGGGGGGCATATGGATGAGCAGTTCTTC
v_gene: TRBV11-2
abundance: many
d_gene: TRBD2
j_gene: TRBJ2-1

CDR3aa: CSAPGSLAFSGRPTDTQYF
CDR3nt: TGCAGTGCTCCCGGGAGCTTGGCGTTTAGCGGGAGGCCGACAGATACGCAGTATTTT
v_gene: TRBV20-1
abundance: many
d_gene: TRBD2
j_gene: TRBJ2-3

CDR3aa: CASSPNSHKTGELFF
CDR3nt: TGTGCCAGCAGCCCCAATTCACACAAAACCGGGGAGCTGTTTTTT
v_gene: TRBV7-9
abundance: many
d_gene: NA
j_gene: TRBJ2-2

CDR3aa: CASSRGETQYF
CDR3nt: TGTGCCAGCAGCCGAGGGGAGACCCAGTACTTC
v_gene: TRBV28
abundance: many
d_gene: NA
j_gene: TRBJ2-5

CDR3aa: CASSRTRPGANVLTF
CDR3nt: TGTGCCAGCAGCAGAACCAGACCTGGGGCCAACGTCCTGACTTTC
v_gene: TRBV7-9
abundance: NA
d_gene: NA
j_gene: TRBJ2-6

CDR3aa: CASSRSYPSTDTQYF
CDR3nt: TGCGCCAGCAGCAGGAGCTACCCTAGCACAGATACGCAGTATTTT
v_gene: TRBV4-3
abundance: NA
d_gene: NA
j_gene: TRBJ2-3

CDR3aa: CASSYEAGPDTQYF
CDR3nt: TGTGCCAGCAGTTACGAGGCGGGGCCAGATACGCAGTATTTT
v_gene: TRBV6-2/TRBV6-3
abundance: NA
d_gene: NA
j_gene: TRBJ2-3

CDR3aa: CASSDRRGTEQYF
CDR3nt: TGTGCCAGCAGTGATAGGCGCGGGACCGAGCAGTACTTC
v_gene: TRBV2
abundance: many
d_gene: NA
j_gene: TRBJ2-7

CDR3aa: CAGSLGGPYNSPLHF
CDR3nt: TGTGCCGGCAGTTTAGGGGGTCCCTATAATTCACCCCTCCACTTT
v_gene: TRBV12-3/TRBV12-4
abundance: NA
d_gene: NA
j_gene: TRBJ1-6

CDR3aa: CASSTQGQGQETQYF
CDR3nt: TGTGCCAGCAGTACGCAGGGTCAGGGGCAAGAGACCCAGTACTTC
v_gene: TRBV12-3/TRBV12-4
abundance: few
d_gene: NA
j_gene: TRBJ2-5

CDR3aa: CASSFVREKDTQYF
CDR3nt: TGTGCCAGCAGTTTTGTGCGGGAGAAGGATACGCAGTATTTT
v_gene: TRBV27
abundance: few
d_gene: TRBD2
j_gene: TRBJ2-3

CDR3aa: CASSETGRRTEAFF
CDR3nt: TGTGCCAGCAGTGAAACAGGAAGGAGGACTGAAGCTTTCTTT
v_gene: TRBV6-1
abundance: few
d_gene: NA
j_gene: TRBJ1-1

CDR3aa: CASRQGVWQPQHF
CDR3nt: TGTGCCAGCAGGCAGGGGGTTTGGCAGCCCCAGCATTTT
v_gene: TRBV7-9
abundance: NA
d_gene: TRBD1
j_gene: TRBJ1-5

CDR3aa: CASSQETGPYNEQFF
CDR3nt: TGTGCCAGCAGCCAAGAAACGGGCCCCTACAATGAGCAGTTCTTC
v_gene: TRBV3-1
abundance: NA
d_gene: NA
j_gene: TRBJ2-1

CDR3aa: CASSPIGPDTQYF
CDR3nt: TGTGCCAGCTCACCAATAGGCCCAGATACGCAGTATTTT
v_gene: TRBV18
abundance: many
d_gene: NA
j_gene: TRBJ2-3

CDR3aa: CASSPPYTLNTEAFF
CDR3nt: TGTGCCAGCTCACCACCGTACACCTTGAACACTGAAGCTTTCTTT
v_gene: TRBV18
abundance: many
d_gene: NA
j_gene: TRBJ1-1

CDR3aa: CASSDSKEKLFF
CDR3nt: TGTGCCAGCAGTGACAGTAAAGAAAAACTGTTTTTT
v_gene: TRBV7-6
abundance: few
d_gene: NA
j_gene: TRBJ1-4

CDR3aa: CASSVDRGAGQPQHF
CDR3nt: TGTGCCAGCAGCGTCGACAGGGGCGCGGGTCAGCCCCAGCATTTT
v_gene: TRBV7-2
abundance: NA
d_gene: TRBD1
j_gene: TRBJ1-5

CDR3aa: CASSYSGASPEQYF
CDR3nt: TGCGCCAGCAGCTATAGCGGGGCCTCGCCCGAGCAGTACTTC
v_gene: TRBV5-1
abundance: NA
d_gene: TRBD2
j_gene: TRBJ2-7

CDR3aa: CASSGITNSPLHF
CDR3nt: TGTGCCAGCAGTGGGATCACTAATTCACCCCTCCACTTT
v_gene: TRBV7-9
abundance: NA
d_gene: NA
j_gene: TRBJ1-6

CDR3aa: CASSPTQDRGVWTEAFF
CDR3nt: TGTGCCAGCAGCCCTACCCAGGACAGGGGGGTTTGGACTGAAGCTTTCTTT
v_gene: TRBV3-1
abundance: few
d_gene: TRBD1
j_gene: TRBJ1-1

CDR3aa: CASSAPGRYQPQHF
CDR3nt: TGTGCCAGCAGCGCACCGGGACGTTATCAGCCCCAGCATTTT
v_gene: TRBV7-9
abundance: NA
d_gene: NA
j_gene: TRBJ1-5

CDR3aa: CSAGRGSEETQYF
CDR3nt: TGCAGTGCTGGTAGGGGCAGTGAAGAGACCCAGTACTTC
v_gene: TRBV20-1
abundance: NA
d_gene: NA
j_gene: TRBJ2-5

CDR3aa: CANGQSSGNTIYF
CDR3nt: TGTGCCAACGGACAGAGCTCTGGAAACACCATATATTTT
v_gene: TRBV12-3/TRBV12-4
abundance: NA
d_gene: NA
j_gene: TRBJ1-3

CDR3aa: CASSSAPSSYEQYF
CDR3nt: TGTGCCAGCAGTTCCGCGCCGAGCTCCTACGAGCAGTACTTC
v_gene: TRBV6-2/TRBV6-3
abundance: NA
d_gene: NA
j_gene: TRBJ2-7

CDR3aa: CASSSTPGFYGYTF
CDR3nt: TGTGCCAGCAGCTCTACGCCAGGGTTCTATGGCTACACCTTC
v_gene: TRBV2
abundance: NA
d_gene: NA
j_gene: TRBJ1-2

CDR3aa: CASSIAASGGQQYEQFF
CDR3nt: TGTGCCAGTAGTATAGCAGCTAGCGGGGGCCAGCAGTATGAGCAGTTCTTC
v_gene: TRBV19
abundance: few
d_gene: TRBD2
j_gene: TRBJ2-1

CDR3aa: CASREGLNTGELFF
CDR3nt: TGCGCCAGCCGAGAAGGACTCAACACCGGGGAGCTGTTTTTT
v_gene: TRBV10-1
abundance: NA
d_gene: NA
j_gene: TRBJ2-2

CDR3aa: CASSEGQGAVSAFF
CDR3nt: TGTGCCAGCAGCGAGGGACAGGGGGCCGTAAGTGCTTTCTTT
v_gene: TRBV6-1
abundance: NA
d_gene: TRBD1
j_gene: TRBJ1-1

CDR3aa: CASSLGRGGQETQYF
CDR3nt: TGTGCCAGCAGCTTGGGGAGAGGAGGACAAGAGACCCAGTACTTC
v_gene: TRBV5-1
abundance: many
d_gene: NA
j_gene: TRBJ2-5

CDR3aa: CSAMDRRGIQYF
CDR3nt: TGCAGTGCTATGGACAGGCGGGGCATTCAGTACTTC
v_gene: TRBV20-1
abundance: few
d_gene: NA
j_gene: TRBJ2-4

CDR3aa: CASSPGAVAGGHSDTQYF
CDR3nt: TGTGCCAGCAGTCCTGGAGCGGTAGCGGGGGGGCATTCAGATACGCAGTATTTT
v_gene: TRBV7-9
abundance: NA
d_gene: TRBD2
j_gene: TRBJ2-3

CDR3aa: CASSGRASTDTQYF
CDR3nt: TGTGCCAGCAGCGGGAGGGCTAGCACAGATACGCAGTATTTT
v_gene: TRBV9
abundance: few
d_gene: NA
j_gene: TRBJ2-3

CDR3aa: CASSQDSLAAEQFF
CDR3nt: TGTGCCAGCAGCCAAGATTCCCTAGCCGCTGAGCAGTTCTTC
v_gene: TRBV14
abundance: NA
d_gene: NA
j_gene: TRBJ2-1

CDR3aa: CASSSAASGSDTQYF
CDR3nt: TGTGCCAGCAGTTCCGCGGCTAGCGGGTCTGATACGCAGTATTTT
v_gene: TRBV6-2/TRBV6-3
abundance: NA
d_gene: TRBD2
j_gene: TRBJ2-3

CDR3aa: CASSELDRGNEQFF
CDR3nt: TGTGCCAGCAGTGAACTGGACAGGGGCAATGAGCAGTTCTTC
v_gene: TRBV6-1
abundance: NA
d_gene: TRBD1
j_gene: TRBJ2-1

CDR3aa: CASSRGGTGRLDTQYF
CDR3nt: TGTGCCAGCAGCCGCGGAGGGACAGGGCGGTTGGATACGCAGTATTTT
v_gene: TRBV7-2
abundance: NA
d_gene: TRBD1
j_gene: TRBJ2-3